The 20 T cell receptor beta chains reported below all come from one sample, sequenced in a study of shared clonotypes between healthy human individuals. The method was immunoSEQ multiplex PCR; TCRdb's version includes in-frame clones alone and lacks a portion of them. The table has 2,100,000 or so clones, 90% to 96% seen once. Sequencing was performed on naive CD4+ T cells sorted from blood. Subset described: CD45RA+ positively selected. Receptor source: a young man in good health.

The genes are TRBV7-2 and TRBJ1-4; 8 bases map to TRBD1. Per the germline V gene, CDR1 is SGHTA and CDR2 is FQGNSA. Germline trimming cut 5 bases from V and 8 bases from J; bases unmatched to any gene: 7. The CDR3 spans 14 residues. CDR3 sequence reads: CASSPPTGEEKLFF. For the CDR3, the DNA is TGTGCCAGCAGCCCACCGACAGGGGAGGAAAAACTGTTTTTT.

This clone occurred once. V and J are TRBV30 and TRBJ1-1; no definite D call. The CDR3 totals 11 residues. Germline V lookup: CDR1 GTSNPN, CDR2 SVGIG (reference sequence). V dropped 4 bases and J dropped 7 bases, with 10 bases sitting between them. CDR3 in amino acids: CAWTRRIEAFF. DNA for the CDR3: TGTGCCTGGACCCGCCGGATTGAAGCTTTCTTT. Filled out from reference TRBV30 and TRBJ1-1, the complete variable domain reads SQTIHQWPATLVQPVGSPLSLECTVEGTSNPNLYWYRQAAGRGLQLLFYSVGIGQISSEVPQNLSASRPQDRQFILSSKKLLLSDSGFYLCAWTRRIEAFFGQGTRLTVV.

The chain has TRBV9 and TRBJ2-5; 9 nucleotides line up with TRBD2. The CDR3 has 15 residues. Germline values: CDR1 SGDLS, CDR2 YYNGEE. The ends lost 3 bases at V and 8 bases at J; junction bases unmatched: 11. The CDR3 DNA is TGTGCCAGCAGCGGCCAAGGGATAGCGGGAGCCACCCAGTACTTC. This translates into CASSGQGIAGATQYF.

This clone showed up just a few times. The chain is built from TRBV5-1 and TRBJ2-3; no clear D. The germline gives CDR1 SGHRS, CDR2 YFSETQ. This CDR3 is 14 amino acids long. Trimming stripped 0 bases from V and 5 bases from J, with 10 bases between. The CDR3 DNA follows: TGCGCCAGCAGCTTGGCCCAAAAAGGAGATACGCAGTATTTT. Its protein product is CASSLAQKGDTQYF.

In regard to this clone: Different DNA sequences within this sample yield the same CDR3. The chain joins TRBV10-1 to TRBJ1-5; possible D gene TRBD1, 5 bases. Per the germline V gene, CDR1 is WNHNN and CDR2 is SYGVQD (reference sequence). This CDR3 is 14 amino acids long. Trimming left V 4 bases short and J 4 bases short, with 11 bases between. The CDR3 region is CASSAGAPNQPQHF. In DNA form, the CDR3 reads TGCGCCAGCAGTGCCGGGGCCCCGAATCAGCCCCAGCATTTT.

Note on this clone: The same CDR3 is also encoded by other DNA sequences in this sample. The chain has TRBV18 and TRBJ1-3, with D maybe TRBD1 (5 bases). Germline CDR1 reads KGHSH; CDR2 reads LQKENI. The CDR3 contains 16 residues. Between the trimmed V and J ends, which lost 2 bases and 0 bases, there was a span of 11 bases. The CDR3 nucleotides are TGTGCCAGCTCACCAGGGACTGCCTCCTCTGGAAACACCATATATTTT. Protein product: CASSPGTASSGNTIYF.

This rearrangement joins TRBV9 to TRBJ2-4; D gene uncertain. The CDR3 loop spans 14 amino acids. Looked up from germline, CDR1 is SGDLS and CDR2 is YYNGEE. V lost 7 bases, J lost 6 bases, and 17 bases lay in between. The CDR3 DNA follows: TGTGCCAGCGGGCCCAGAACAGATTCAAACATTCAGTACTTC. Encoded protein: CASGPRTDSNIQYF.

The CDR3 is CASSFLTGAGSGANVLTF. CDR3 nucleotide sequence: TGTGCCAGCAGTTTCTTGACAGGGGCGGGCTCTGGGGCCAACGTCCTGACTTTC. The chain recombines TRBV27 with TRBJ2-6, with TRBD1 matching 8 bases. Trimming took 3 bases from V and 0 from J; bases not matched to a gene: 7. The CDR3 extends over 18 amino acids. Germline V gives CDR1 MNHEY, CDR2 SMNVEV (reference sequence).

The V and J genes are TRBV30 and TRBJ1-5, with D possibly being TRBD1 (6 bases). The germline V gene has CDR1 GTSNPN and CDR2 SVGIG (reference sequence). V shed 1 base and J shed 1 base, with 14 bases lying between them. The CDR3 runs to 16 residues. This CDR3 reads CAWSAWQGISNQPQHF. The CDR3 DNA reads TGTGCCTGGAGTGCGTGGCAGGGGATAAGCAATCAGCCCCAGCATTTT.

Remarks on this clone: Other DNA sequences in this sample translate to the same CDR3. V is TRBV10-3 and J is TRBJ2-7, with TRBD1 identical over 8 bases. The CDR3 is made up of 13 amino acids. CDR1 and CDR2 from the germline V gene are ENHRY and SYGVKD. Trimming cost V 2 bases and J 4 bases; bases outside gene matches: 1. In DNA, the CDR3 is TGTGCCATCAGTGAGGGACAGGGTTACGAGCAGTACTTC. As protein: CAISEGQGYEQYF.

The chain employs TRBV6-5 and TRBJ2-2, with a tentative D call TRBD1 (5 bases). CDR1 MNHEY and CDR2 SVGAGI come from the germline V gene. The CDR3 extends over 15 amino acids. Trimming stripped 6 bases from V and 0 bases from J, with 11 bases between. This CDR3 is CASRLSGSNTGELFF. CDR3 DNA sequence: TGTGCCAGCAGGCTGTCAGGGTCGAACACCGGGGAGCTGTTTTTT.

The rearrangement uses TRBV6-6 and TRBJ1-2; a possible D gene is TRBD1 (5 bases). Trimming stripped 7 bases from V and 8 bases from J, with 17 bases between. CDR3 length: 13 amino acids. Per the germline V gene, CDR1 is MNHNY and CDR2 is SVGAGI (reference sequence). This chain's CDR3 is CASTGPALYGYTF. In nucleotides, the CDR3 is TGTGCCAGCACGGGACCCGCGCTCTACGGCTACACCTTC.

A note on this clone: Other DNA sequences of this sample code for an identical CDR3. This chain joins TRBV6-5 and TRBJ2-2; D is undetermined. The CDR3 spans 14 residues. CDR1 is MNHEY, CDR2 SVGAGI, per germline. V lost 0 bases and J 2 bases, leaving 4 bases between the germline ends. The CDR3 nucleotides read TGTGCCAGCAGTTACTCGTCTAACACCGGGGAGCTGTTTTTT. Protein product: CASSYSSNTGELFF.

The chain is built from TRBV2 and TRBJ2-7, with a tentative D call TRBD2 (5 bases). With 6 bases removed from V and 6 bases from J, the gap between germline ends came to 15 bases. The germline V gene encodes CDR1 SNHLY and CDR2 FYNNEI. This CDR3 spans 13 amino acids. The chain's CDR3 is CASRGDGGGEQYF. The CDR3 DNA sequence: TGTGCCAGCAGGGGCGACGGAGGCGGCGAGCAGTACTTC.

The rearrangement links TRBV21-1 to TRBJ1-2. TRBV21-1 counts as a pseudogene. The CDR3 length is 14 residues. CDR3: CASSECGQYYGYTF. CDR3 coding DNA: TGTGCCAGCAGCGAATGCGGGCAGTACTATGGCTACACCTTC.

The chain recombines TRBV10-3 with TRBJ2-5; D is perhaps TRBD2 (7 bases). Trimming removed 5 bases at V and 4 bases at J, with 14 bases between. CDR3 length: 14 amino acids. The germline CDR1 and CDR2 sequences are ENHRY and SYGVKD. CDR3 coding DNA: TGTGCCATCAGTACTGGGGGAGGGGGAGAGACCCAGTACTTC. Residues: CAISTGGGGETQYF.

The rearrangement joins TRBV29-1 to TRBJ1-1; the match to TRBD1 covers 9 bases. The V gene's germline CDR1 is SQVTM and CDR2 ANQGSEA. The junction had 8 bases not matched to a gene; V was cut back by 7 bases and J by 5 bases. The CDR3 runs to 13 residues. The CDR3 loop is CSASTGGTTEAFF. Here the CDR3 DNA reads TGCAGCGCATCGACAGGGGGGACTACTGAAGCTTTCTTT. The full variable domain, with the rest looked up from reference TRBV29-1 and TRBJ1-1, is SAVISQKPSRDICQRGTSLTIQCQVDSQVTMMFWYRQQPGQSLTLIATANQGSEATYESGFVIDKFPISRPNLTFSTLTVSNMSPEDSSIYLCSASTGGTTEAFFGQGTRLTVV.

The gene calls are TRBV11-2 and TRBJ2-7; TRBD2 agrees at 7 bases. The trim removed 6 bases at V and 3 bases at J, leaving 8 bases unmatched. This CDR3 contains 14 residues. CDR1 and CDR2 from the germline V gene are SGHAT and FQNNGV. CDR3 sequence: CASRLMGGSYEQYF. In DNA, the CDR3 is TGTGCCAGCAGGTTGATGGGCGGGAGCTACGAGCAGTACTTC.

The CDR3 coding sequence is TGTGCCAGCTCACCAGGCATGTACAATGAGCAGTTCTTC. This encodes CASSPGMYNEQFF. This chain connects TRBV18 to TRBJ2-1; D uncertain. Trimming shortened V by 2 bases and J by 4 bases, and 6 bases separated the two germline ends. CDR3 length: 13 amino acids. Germline-derived CDR1 and CDR2 are KGHSH and LQKENI.

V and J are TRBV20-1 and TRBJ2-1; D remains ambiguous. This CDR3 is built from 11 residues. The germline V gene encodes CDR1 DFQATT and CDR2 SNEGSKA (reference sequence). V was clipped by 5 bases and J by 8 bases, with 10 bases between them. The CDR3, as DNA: TGCAGTGCTCTGCAACGGGATGAGCAGTTCTTC. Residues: CSALQRDEQFF.